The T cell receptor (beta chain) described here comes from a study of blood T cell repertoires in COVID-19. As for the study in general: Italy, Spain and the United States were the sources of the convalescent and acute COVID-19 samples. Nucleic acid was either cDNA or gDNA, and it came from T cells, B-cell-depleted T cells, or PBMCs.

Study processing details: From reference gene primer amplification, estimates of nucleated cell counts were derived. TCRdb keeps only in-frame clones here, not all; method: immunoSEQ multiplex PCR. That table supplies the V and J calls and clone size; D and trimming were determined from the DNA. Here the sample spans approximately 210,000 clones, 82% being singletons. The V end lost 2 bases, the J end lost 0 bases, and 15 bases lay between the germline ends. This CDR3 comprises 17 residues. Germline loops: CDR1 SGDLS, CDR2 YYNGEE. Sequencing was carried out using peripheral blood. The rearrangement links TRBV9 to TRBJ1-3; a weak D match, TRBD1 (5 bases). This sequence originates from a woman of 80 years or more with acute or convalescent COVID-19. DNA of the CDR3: TGTGCCAGCAGCGTCGGGGGAACTGCCTACTCTGGAAACACCATATATTTT. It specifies CASSVGGTAYSGNTIYF.